This is a list of T cell receptor beta chains from one sample in a study of PD-1 blockade in classical Hodgkin lymphoma. Assay used: immunoSEQ multiplex PCR; TCRdb lists only in-frame clones, some missing. The sample carries some 96,000 clones, approximately 80% recorded once. This material consisted of peripheral blood mononuclear cells (PBMCs), taken before the second cycle of nivolumab. These receptors came from a human donor with classical Hodgkin lymphoma. CDR3s include the opening cysteine and the closing phenylalanine or tryptophan. A D gene is named only where the DNA matches it firmly. A clone size is listed for some rows: how often the clone was seen (once, few, many), or a class if it is expanded.

j_call: TRBJ1-1
clone_size: once
v_call: TRBV11-3
d_call: -
cdr3_aa: CASSARGVTEAFF
cdr3_nt: TGTGCCAGCAGCGCGAGGGGGGTTACTGAAGCTTTCTTT

j_call: TRBJ1-5
clone_size: -
v_call: TRBV10-3
d_call: -
cdr3_aa: CAISESTAGLGNQPQHF
cdr3_nt: TGTGCCATCAGTGAGTCGACGGCGGGGTTGGGCAATCAGCCCCAGCATTTT

j_call: TRBJ2-3
clone_size: -
v_call: TRBV4-2
d_call: -
cdr3_aa: CASSTRWDFIYTDTQYF
cdr3_nt: TGTGCCAGCAGCACCCGCTGGGACTTCATATACACAGATACGCAGTATTTT

j_call: TRBJ1-1
clone_size: -
v_call: TRBV5-1
d_call: -
cdr3_aa: CASSSGHQNTEAFF
cdr3_nt: TGCGCCAGCAGCTCGGGACACCAGAACACTGAAGCTTTCTTT

j_call: TRBJ1-1
clone_size: few
v_call: TRBV10-3
d_call: -
cdr3_aa: CAISEGQGAFF
cdr3_nt: TGTGCCATCAGTGAGGGGCAGGGAGCTTTCTTT

j_call: TRBJ2-3
clone_size: -
v_call: TRBV30
d_call: TRBD1
cdr3_aa: CAWRSGQASLTQYF
cdr3_nt: TGTGCCTGGAGGTCGGGACAGGCATCTCTTACGCAGTATTTT

j_call: TRBJ2-7
clone_size: -
v_call: TRBV7-6
d_call: TRBD1
cdr3_aa: CASSSGTGSSYEQYF
cdr3_nt: TGTGCCAGCAGCTCCGGGACAGGGAGCTCCTACGAGCAGTACTTC

j_call: TRBJ1-1
clone_size: -
v_call: TRBV11-3
d_call: -
cdr3_aa: CASSLAGSNTEAFF
cdr3_nt: TGTGCCAGCAGCTTGGCAGGGTCGAACACTGAAGCTTTCTTT

j_call: TRBJ2-7
clone_size: -
v_call: TRBV7-2
d_call: -
cdr3_aa: CASSLVGPPYEQYF
cdr3_nt: TGTGCCAGCAGCTTAGTGGGACCCCCCTACGAGCAGTACTTC

j_call: TRBJ2-5
clone_size: -
v_call: TRBV6-5
d_call: -
cdr3_aa: CASRPPGLPQETQYF
cdr3_nt: TGTGCCAGCAGACCCCCCGGACTGCCGCAAGAGACCCAGTACTTC

j_call: TRBJ1-1
clone_size: -
v_call: TRBV19
d_call: -
cdr3_aa: CASSKKGLPEAFF
cdr3_nt: TGTGCCAGTAGTAAAAAGGGGCTCCCTGAAGCTTTCTTT

j_call: TRBJ2-5
clone_size: -
v_call: TRBV7-3
d_call: -
cdr3_aa: CASSLTNRRETQYF
cdr3_nt: TGTGCCAGCAGCTTAACGAACCGGAGGGAGACCCAGTACTTC

j_call: TRBJ2-3
clone_size: -
v_call: TRBV16
d_call: TRBD2
cdr3_aa: CASSHPQRETPDTQYF
cdr3_nt: TGTGCCAGCAGCCACCCTCAGCGGGAGACGCCAGATACGCAGTATTTT

j_call: TRBJ1-4
clone_size: once
v_call: TRBV4-2
d_call: -
cdr3_aa: CASSQESRGTPKLFF
cdr3_nt: TGTGCCAGCAGCCAAGAGAGTAGGGGGACCCCAAAACTGTTTTTT

j_call: TRBJ2-7
clone_size: -
v_call: TRBV10-3
d_call: -
cdr3_aa: CAISGTDYEQYF
cdr3_nt: TGTGCCATCAGTGGGACAGACTACGAGCAGTACTTC

j_call: TRBJ2-1
clone_size: -
v_call: TRBV4-2
d_call: TRBD2
cdr3_aa: CASSQDPPGLAGDNEQFF
cdr3_nt: TGTGCCAGCAGCCAAGATCCCCCCGGACTAGCGGGGGACAATGAGCAGTTCTTC

j_call: TRBJ1-4
clone_size: -
v_call: TRBV19
d_call: -
cdr3_aa: CASSKQGVHEKLFF
cdr3_nt: TGTGCCAGTAGTAAGCAGGGTGTTCATGAAAAACTGTTTTTT

j_call: TRBJ2-7
clone_size: -
v_call: TRBV15
d_call: -
cdr3_aa: CATSSEPLGGWQYF
cdr3_nt: TGTGCCACCAGCTCAGAGCCTCTCGGGGGTTGGCAGTACTTC

j_call: TRBJ1-2
clone_size: -
v_call: TRBV5-1
d_call: -
cdr3_aa: CASSTNQGEQGYTF
cdr3_nt: TGCGCCAGCAGCACGAACCAGGGAGAACAGGGCTACACCTTC

j_call: TRBJ2-1
clone_size: few
v_call: TRBV2
d_call: TRBD2
cdr3_aa: CASRSSGLVVDEQFF
cdr3_nt: TGTGCCAGCAGAAGTTCAGGACTAGTCGTCGATGAGCAGTTCTTC

j_call: TRBJ2-7
clone_size: -
v_call: TRBV18
d_call: -
cdr3_aa: CASSPSGALSYEQYF
cdr3_nt: TGTGCCAGCTCACCATCTGGGGCTCTCTCCTACGAGCAGTACTTC

j_call: TRBJ2-3
clone_size: -
v_call: TRBV6-5
d_call: TRBD2
cdr3_aa: CASSFLLAGVPDTQYF
cdr3_nt: TGTGCCAGCAGTTTTCTACTAGCGGGAGTCCCAGATACGCAGTATTTT

j_call: TRBJ2-1
clone_size: few
v_call: TRBV19
d_call: TRBD2
cdr3_aa: CASSIPTGGYNEQFF
cdr3_nt: TGTGCCAGTAGTATTCCCACGGGAGGGTACAATGAGCAGTTCTTC

j_call: TRBJ1-2
clone_size: -
v_call: TRBV25-1
d_call: -
cdr3_aa: CASSDAGWGFDYGYTF
cdr3_nt: TGTGCCAGCAGTGACGCCGGTTGGGGGTTCGACTATGGCTACACCTTC

j_call: TRBJ2-1
clone_size: -
v_call: TRBV18
d_call: TRBD2
cdr3_aa: CASSRGLAGSQLGEQFF
cdr3_nt: TGTGCCAGCTCACGGGGACTAGCGGGATCCCAGTTGGGTGAGCAGTTCTTC

j_call: TRBJ2-2
clone_size: once
v_call: TRBV21-1
d_call: -
cdr3_aa: CASSKEETGGVKAGELFF
cdr3_nt: TGTGCCAGCAGCAAAGAAGAGACAGGGGGAGTTAAGGCCGGGGAGCTGTTTTTT

j_call: TRBJ1-1
clone_size: -
v_call: TRBV4-2
d_call: -
cdr3_aa: CASSQSRDAEAFF
cdr3_nt: TGTGCCAGCAGCCAATCCCGGGACGCTGAAGCTTTCTTT

j_call: TRBJ2-3
clone_size: many
v_call: TRBV7-6
d_call: TRBD2
cdr3_aa: CASSLSGDGRADTQYF
cdr3_nt: TGTGCCAGCAGCTTATCGGGGGATGGGAGGGCAGATACGCAGTATTTT

j_call: TRBJ2-3
clone_size: few
v_call: TRBV5-5
d_call: -
cdr3_aa: CASSLPAPQQRTDTQYF
cdr3_nt: TGTGCCAGCAGCTTGCCCGCCCCCCAACAACGCACAGATACGCAGTATTTT

j_call: TRBJ2-3
clone_size: -
v_call: TRBV11-2
d_call: -
cdr3_aa: CASSFTGTDTQYF
cdr3_nt: TGTGCCAGCAGCTTCACGGGCACAGATACGCAGTATTTT

j_call: TRBJ1-5
clone_size: -
v_call: TRBV2
d_call: -
cdr3_aa: CASRDGRYSNQPQHF
cdr3_nt: TGTGCCAGCAGGGACGGCAGATATAGCAATCAGCCCCAGCATTTT

j_call: TRBJ1-2
clone_size: -
v_call: TRBV19
d_call: -
cdr3_aa: CASSVSRDYGYTF
cdr3_nt: TGTGCCAGTAGTGTTTCCAGGGACTATGGCTACACCTTC

j_call: TRBJ2-2
clone_size: -
v_call: TRBV28
d_call: TRBD1
cdr3_aa: CASDREGTNTGELFF
cdr3_nt: TGTGCGAGCGACAGGGAAGGAACGAACACCGGGGAGCTGTTTTTT

j_call: TRBJ1-1
clone_size: -
v_call: TRBV19
d_call: -
cdr3_aa: CASSWVGSTEAFF
cdr3_nt: TGTGCCAGTAGTTGGGTCGGGTCAACTGAAGCTTTCTTT

j_call: TRBJ1-1
clone_size: few
v_call: TRBV27
d_call: -
cdr3_aa: CASSWDRTTEAFF
cdr3_nt: TGTGCCAGCAGTTGGGACCGGACCACTGAAGCTTTCTTT

j_call: TRBJ2-3
clone_size: -
v_call: TRBV5-1
d_call: -
cdr3_aa: CASSEAAGVSSDTQYF
cdr3_nt: TGCGCCAGCAGCGAGGCGGCAGGGGTATCCTCAGATACGCAGTATTTT

j_call: TRBJ2-7
clone_size: -
v_call: TRBV19
d_call: -
cdr3_aa: CASSTLGLTTSYEQYF
cdr3_nt: TGTGCCAGTAGTACCCTCGGACTAACCACTTCCTACGAGCAGTACTTC

j_call: TRBJ2-7
clone_size: -
v_call: TRBV28
d_call: TRBD2
cdr3_aa: CASTGGGSSYEQYF
cdr3_nt: TGTGCCAGTACGGGCGGGGGTAGCTCCTACGAGCAGTACTTC

j_call: TRBJ1-5
clone_size: -
v_call: TRBV15
d_call: -
cdr3_aa: CATSRTGTHNQPQHF
cdr3_nt: TGTGCCACCAGCCGTACCGGGACACACAATCAGCCCCAGCATTTT

j_call: TRBJ1-2
clone_size: -
v_call: TRBV27
d_call: -
cdr3_aa: CASSATGGYGYTF
cdr3_nt: TGTGCCAGCAGTGCGACAGGAGGGTATGGCTACACCTTC

j_call: TRBJ1-2
clone_size: -
v_call: TRBV14
d_call: -
cdr3_aa: CASSPTGGRDGYTF
cdr3_nt: TGTGCCAGCAGCCCGACGGGGGGGCGGGATGGCTACACCTTC

j_call: TRBJ2-1
clone_size: -
v_call: TRBV18
d_call: -
cdr3_aa: CASSPFGIGSSYNEQFF
cdr3_nt: TGTGCCAGCTCACCATTCGGGATAGGGAGCTCCTACAATGAGCAGTTCTTC

j_call: TRBJ2-7
clone_size: -
v_call: TRBV10-3
d_call: TRBD1
cdr3_aa: CAISPGRGTGAYEQYF
cdr3_nt: TGTGCCATCAGTCCCGGTCGAGGGACAGGGGCCTACGAGCAGTACTTC

j_call: TRBJ2-2
clone_size: -
v_call: TRBV10-3
d_call: TRBD2
cdr3_aa: CAISEFESGSFTGELFF
cdr3_nt: TGTGCCATCAGTGAGTTCGAGAGCGGGAGTTTCACCGGGGAGCTGTTTTTT

j_call: TRBJ2-5
clone_size: -
v_call: TRBV2
d_call: -
cdr3_aa: CASSREETQYF
cdr3_nt: TGTGCCAGCTCTAGGGAAGAGACCCAGTACTTC

j_call: TRBJ2-3
clone_size: -
v_call: TRBV12-2
d_call: -
cdr3_aa: CASRPPWRLTTSTDTQYF
cdr3_nt: TGTGCAAGTCGCCCCCCTTGGCGTCTGACTACAAGCACAGATACGCAGTATTTT

j_call: TRBJ2-3
clone_size: -
v_call: TRBV4-3
d_call: -
cdr3_aa: CASSTGITDTQYF
cdr3_nt: TGCGCCAGCTCGACGGGGATCACAGATACGCAGTATTTT

j_call: TRBJ2-3
clone_size: few
v_call: TRBV5-1
d_call: TRBD2
cdr3_aa: CASSDGGITDTQYF
cdr3_nt: TGCGCCAGCAGCGACGGGGGGATCACAGATACGCAGTATTTT

j_call: TRBJ1-4
clone_size: -
v_call: TRBV18
d_call: -
cdr3_aa: CASSPATAVNEKLFF
cdr3_nt: TGTGCCAGCTCACCGGCGACAGCTGTTAATGAAAAACTGTTTTTT

j_call: TRBJ1-1
clone_size: -
v_call: TRBV6-1
d_call: -
cdr3_aa: CASSEFPGGESWYSEAFF
cdr3_nt: TGTGCCAGCAGTGAATTCCCCGGGGGCGAGTCTTGGTACTCTGAAGCTTTCTTT

j_call: TRBJ2-5
clone_size: many
v_call: TRBV6-5
d_call: -
cdr3_aa: CASSLLARGGETQYF
cdr3_nt: TGTGCCAGCAGTCTACTAGCCCGGGGTGGGGAGACCCAGTACTTC

j_call: TRBJ1-1
clone_size: -
v_call: TRBV7-2
d_call: -
cdr3_aa: CASRLAGSGAEAFF
cdr3_nt: TGTGCCAGCAGACTAGCAGGGAGTGGGGCTGAAGCTTTCTTT

j_call: TRBJ1-2
clone_size: few
v_call: TRBV7-9
d_call: TRBD1
cdr3_aa: CASSSSSRDRAPGYTF
cdr3_nt: TGTGCCAGCAGCTCCTCCTCCCGGGACAGGGCGCCGGGCTACACCTTC

j_call: TRBJ2-1
clone_size: -
v_call: TRBV5-4
d_call: TRBD2
cdr3_aa: CASSPRVAGGPEQFF
cdr3_nt: TGTGCCAGCAGCCCCCGGGTAGCGGGAGGGCCGGAGCAGTTCTTC